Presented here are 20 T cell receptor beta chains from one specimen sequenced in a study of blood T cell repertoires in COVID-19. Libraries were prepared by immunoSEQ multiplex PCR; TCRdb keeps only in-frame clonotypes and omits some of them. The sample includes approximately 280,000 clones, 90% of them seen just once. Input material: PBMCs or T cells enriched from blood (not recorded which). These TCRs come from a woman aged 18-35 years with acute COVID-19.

The chain's CDR3 is CASSSGQGRSSPLHF. In DNA form, the CDR3 reads TGTGCCAGCAGCTCGGGACAGGGACGGAGTTCACCCCTCCACTTT. The chain uses TRBV7-9 and TRBJ1-6, with 9 bases aligning to TRBD1. The germline gives CDR1 SEHNR, CDR2 FQNEAQ (reference sequence). The CDR3 is 15 amino acids. Trimming at V came to 4 bases and at J to 9 bases, leaving 7 bases not matched to a gene. The whole variable domain, filled in from reference TRBV7-9 and TRBJ1-6, reads DTGVSQNPRHKITKRGQNVTFRCDPISEHNRLYWYRQTLGQGPEFLTYFQNEAQLEKSRLLSDRFSAERPKGSFSTLEIQRTEQGDSAMYLCASSSGQGRSSPLHFGNGTRLTVT.

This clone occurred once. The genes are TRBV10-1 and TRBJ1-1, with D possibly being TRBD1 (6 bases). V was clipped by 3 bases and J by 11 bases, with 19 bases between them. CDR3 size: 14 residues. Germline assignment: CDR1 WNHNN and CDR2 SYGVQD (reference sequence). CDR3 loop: CASSDGGAQGKAFF. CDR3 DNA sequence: TGCGCCAGCAGTGACGGGGGGGCGCAGGGGAAGGCTTTCTTT.

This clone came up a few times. CDR3 in amino acids: CASSRQGSDYEQYF. CDR3 nucleotides: TGCGCCAGCAGTAGACAGGGTTCGGACTACGAGCAGTACTTC. V gene TRBV4-1 combines with J gene TRBJ2-7; the match to TRBD1 covers 7 bases. Germline V CDR1 and CDR2: MGHRA, YSYEKL. The junction had 8 bases not matched to a gene; V was cut back by 6 bases and J by 3 bases. The CDR3 runs 14 residues.

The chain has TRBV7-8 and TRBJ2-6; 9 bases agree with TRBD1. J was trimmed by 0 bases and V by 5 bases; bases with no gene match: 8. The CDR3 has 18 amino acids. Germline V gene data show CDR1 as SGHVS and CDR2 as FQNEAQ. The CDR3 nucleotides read TGTGCCAGCAGCGTCAGGGACAGGGCTCTCTCTGGGGCCAACGTCCTGACTTTC. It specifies CASSVRDRALSGANVLTF.

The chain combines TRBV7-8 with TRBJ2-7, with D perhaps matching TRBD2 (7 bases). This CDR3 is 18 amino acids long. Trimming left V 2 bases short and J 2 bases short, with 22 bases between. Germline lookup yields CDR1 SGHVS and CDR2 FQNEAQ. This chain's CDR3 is CASSLRGVRLAGPYEQYF. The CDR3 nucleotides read TGTGCCAGCAGCTTAAGGGGGGTCCGACTAGCAGGACCCTACGAGCAGTACTTC.

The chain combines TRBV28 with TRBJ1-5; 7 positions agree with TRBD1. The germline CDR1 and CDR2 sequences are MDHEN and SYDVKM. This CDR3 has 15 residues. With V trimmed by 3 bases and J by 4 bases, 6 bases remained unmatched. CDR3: CASSFTGARNQPQHF. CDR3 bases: TGTGCCAGCAGTTTTACAGGGGCAAGGAATCAGCCCCAGCATTTT.

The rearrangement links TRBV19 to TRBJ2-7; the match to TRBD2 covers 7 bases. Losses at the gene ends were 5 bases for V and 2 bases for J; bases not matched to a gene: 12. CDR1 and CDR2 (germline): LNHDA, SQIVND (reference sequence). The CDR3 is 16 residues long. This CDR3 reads CASSANGLVLTYEQYF. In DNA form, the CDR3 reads TGTGCCAGTAGTGCGAACGGACTAGTCTTGACCTACGAGCAGTACTTC.

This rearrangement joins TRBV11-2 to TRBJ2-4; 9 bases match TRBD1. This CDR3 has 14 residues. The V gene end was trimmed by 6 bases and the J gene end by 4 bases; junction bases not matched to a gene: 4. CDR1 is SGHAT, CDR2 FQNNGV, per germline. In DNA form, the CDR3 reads TGTGCCAGCAGTCCCGGGACAGGGAAAAACATTCAGTACTTC. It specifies CASSPGTGKNIQYF.

CDR3 sequence: CASKSGDANYGYTF. In DNA, the CDR3 is TGTGCCAGTAAGTCAGGGGACGCTAACTATGGCTACACCTTC. The chain has TRBV19 and TRBJ1-2, with a weak D call TRBD1 (6 bases). Germline CDR1 LNHDA, CDR2 SQIVND (reference sequence). CDR3 length: 14 residues. The ends were cut back, 7 bases at V and 0 bases at J, with 12 bases in the middle.

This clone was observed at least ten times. The CDR3, as DNA: TGTGCCCGCACAAGATATATCGGACAGCTCAATCAGCCCCAGCATTTT. Translated, it gives CARTRYIGQLNQPQHF. The chain combines TRBV30 with TRBJ1-5; a possible D gene is TRBD1 (6 bases). CDR1 is GTSNPN, CDR2 SVGIG, per germline (reference sequence). The CDR3 is made up of 16 amino acids. Trimming took 8 bases from V and 3 from J, leaving 23 bases between them.

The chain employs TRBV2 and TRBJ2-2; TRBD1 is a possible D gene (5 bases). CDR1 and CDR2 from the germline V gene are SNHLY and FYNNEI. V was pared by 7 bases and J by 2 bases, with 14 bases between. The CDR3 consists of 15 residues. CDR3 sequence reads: CASKEQELNTGELFF. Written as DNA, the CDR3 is TGTGCCAGCAAAGAACAGGAGCTAAACACCGGGGAGCTGTTTTTT.

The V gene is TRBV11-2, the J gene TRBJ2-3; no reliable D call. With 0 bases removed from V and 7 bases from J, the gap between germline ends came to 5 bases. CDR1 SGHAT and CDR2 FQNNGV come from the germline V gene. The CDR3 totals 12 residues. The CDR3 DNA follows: TGTGCCAGCAGCTTAGACGCGAATACGCAGTATTTT. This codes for CASSLDANTQYF.

The CDR3 DNA follows: TGTGCCAGCAGCTTAGGGGTGGGAGGGCCAACAGATACGCAGTATTTT. Its protein product is CASSLGVGGPTDTQYF. The chain has TRBV11-3 and TRBJ2-3; 7 nucleotides agree with TRBD2. V dropped 1 base and J dropped 3; count of bases not matched to a gene: 7. The CDR3 runs to 16 residues. CDR1 is SGHNT, CDR2 YENEEA, per germline.

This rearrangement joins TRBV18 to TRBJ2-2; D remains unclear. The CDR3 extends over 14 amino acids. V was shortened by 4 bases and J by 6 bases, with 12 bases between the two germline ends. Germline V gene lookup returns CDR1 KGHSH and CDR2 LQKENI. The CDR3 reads CASSLLVEAGELFF. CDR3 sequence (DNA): TGTGCCAGCTCACTCCTGGTAGAGGCCGGGGAGCTGTTTTTT.

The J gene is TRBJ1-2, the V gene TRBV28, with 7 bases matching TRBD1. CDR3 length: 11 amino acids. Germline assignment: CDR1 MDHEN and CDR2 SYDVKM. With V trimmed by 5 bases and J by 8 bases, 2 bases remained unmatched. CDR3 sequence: CASSDRDGYTF. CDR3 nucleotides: TGTGCCAGCAGTGACAGGGACGGCTACACCTTC.

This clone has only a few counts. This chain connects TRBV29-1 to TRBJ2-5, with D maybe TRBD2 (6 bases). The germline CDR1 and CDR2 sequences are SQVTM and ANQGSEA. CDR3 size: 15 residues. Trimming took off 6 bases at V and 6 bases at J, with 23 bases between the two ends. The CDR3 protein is CSVNNAPGALKTQYF. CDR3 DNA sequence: TGCAGCGTCAACAATGCGCCGGGAGCTCTGAAGACCCAGTACTTC.

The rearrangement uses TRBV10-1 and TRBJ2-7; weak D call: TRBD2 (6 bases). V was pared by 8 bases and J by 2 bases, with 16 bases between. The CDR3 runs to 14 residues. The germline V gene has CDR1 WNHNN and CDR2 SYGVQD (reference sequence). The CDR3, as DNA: TGCGCCAGCGAACCCGGGACGGGAGCCTACGAGCAGTACTTC. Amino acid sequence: CASEPGTGAYEQYF.

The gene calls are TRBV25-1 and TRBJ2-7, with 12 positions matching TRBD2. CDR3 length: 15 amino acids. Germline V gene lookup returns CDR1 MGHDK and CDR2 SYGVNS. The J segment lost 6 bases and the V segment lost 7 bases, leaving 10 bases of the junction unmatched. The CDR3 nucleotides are TGTGCCAGCACCAAGAAAGGACTAGCGGGGTCCGAGCAGTACTTC. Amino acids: CASTKKGLAGSEQYF.

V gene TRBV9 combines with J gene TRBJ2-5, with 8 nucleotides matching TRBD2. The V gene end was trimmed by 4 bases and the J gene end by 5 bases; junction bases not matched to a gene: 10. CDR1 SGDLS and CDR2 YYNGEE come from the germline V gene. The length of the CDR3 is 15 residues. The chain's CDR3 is CASSTREGPGETQYF. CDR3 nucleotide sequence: TGTGCCAGCAGCACCCGGGAGGGTCCGGGGGAGACCCAGTACTTC.

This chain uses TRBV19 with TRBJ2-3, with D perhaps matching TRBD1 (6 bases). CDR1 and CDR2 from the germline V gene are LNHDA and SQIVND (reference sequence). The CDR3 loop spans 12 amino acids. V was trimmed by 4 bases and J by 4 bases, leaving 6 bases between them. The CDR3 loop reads CASSNRADTQYF. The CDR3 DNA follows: TGTGCCAGTAGTAACAGGGCAGATACGCAGTATTTT.